This TCR beta chain was captured by sequencing in a study of CD8 T cells in ankylosing spondylitis (dated by TCRdb to 2017 to 2019). At the level of the whole study: To find TCR variants linked to disease, the study profiled T cell receptor beta repertoires in ankylosing spondylitis patients and healthy donors. The whole study cohort included 108 healthy donors and under 30 ankylosing spondylitis patients. Samples of peripheral blood were taken, and for ankylosing spondylitis patients, synovial fluid was collected as well. Points the paper makes about the study in general: According to the report, matched synovial fluid samples from ankylosing spondylitis patients were significantly enriched for the disease-linked clones. Blood from ankylosing spondylitis patients appeared to be characterized by a TCR beta motif composed of 7 to 9 highly homologous amino acid variants. Some motif variants had previously been reported in the synovial fluid and blood of reactive arthritis patients, which suggests shared mechanisms of disease initiation. A CD8+ phenotype was shown by the disease-linked clones, which were found at relatively low frequencies in peripheral blood.

Looking up the germline V gene yields CDR1 SGHNT and CDR2 YENEEA. V lost 1 base and J lost 5 bases; the stretch between them is 6 bases long. Spanning cysteine to phenylalanine, the CDR3 consists of 13 amino acids. Only CDR3 DNA remains: 39 bases, in frame from the first base. Concerning this clonotype: Its antigen remains undetermined. The record has no base qualities; no much larger clone is one base away.

Sequencing instrument: Illumina MiSeq. TCR beta libraries were prepared by quantitative 5'-RACE with molecular barcodes. In the source study's methods: A new computational method, built on a probabilistic model of VDJ rearrangement, was used to identify disease-linked TCR variants. TCRdb redid the processing of the public reads, applying fastp at Q25 and MiXCR, and retained in-frame beta chains. Each CDR3 protein appears once, grouped with its most common genes and DNA. TCRdb's processing, not the study's, gives the V and J calls here. This sample gives roughly 30,000 distinct CDR3 sequences in total; 13% to 15% of them show up just once. The ten largest clonotypes hold 30% to 40% of the sample.

The V and J segments used are TRBV11-3 and TRBJ2-1, with no confident D gene call. The receptor comes from a male donor with ankylosing spondylitis or in good health (not recorded which). Sequenced material: blood. The CDR3 sequence is CASSLGANNEQFF. At the DNA level, the sequence is TGTGCCAGCAGCTTAGGGGCCAACAATGAGCAGTTCTTC.